These 2 T cell receptor beta chains originate from one sample sequenced in a study of T cells in Graves' hyperthyroidism and ophthalmopathy. It was RNA transcripts that yielded the amplified TCR beta CDR3 regions. Initially, a first-round RT-PCR of the TCR CDR3 employed the HTBI primer set. TCRdb recomputed calls from the multiplex PCR reads with MiXCR, one row per CDR3 protein. There are a few hundred thousand distinct CDR3 sequences in the sample; more than 12% occur only once, and about 14% lies in the top ten. Sequenced input: blood. These receptors all stem from a woman aged 40 to 50 with Graves' hyperthyroidism that later progressed to Graves' ophthalmopathy.

This clonotype came up many times. The rearrangement links TRBV6-5 to TRBJ2-2; no clear D gene. V was cut by 0 bases and J by 6 bases, with 5 bases left in between. The CDR3 length is 13 residues. CDR1 is MNHEY and CDR2 is SVGAGI in the germline V gene. CDR3 sequence: CASSYSYAGELFF. As DNA, the CDR3 is TGTGCCAGCAGTTACTCGTATGCCGGGGAGCTGTTTTTT.

This clonotype showed up many times. V usage is TRBV6-1 and J usage is TRBJ2-3; 7 nucleotides match TRBD1. This CDR3 comprises 13 residues. Germline V CDR1 and CDR2: MNHNS, SASEGT. The J segment lost 3 bases and the V segment lost 7 bases, leaving 4 bases of the junction unmatched. The CDR3 DNA reads TGTGCCAGCAACGTACAGGGGACAGATACGCAGTATTTT. This translates into CASNVQGTDTQYF.